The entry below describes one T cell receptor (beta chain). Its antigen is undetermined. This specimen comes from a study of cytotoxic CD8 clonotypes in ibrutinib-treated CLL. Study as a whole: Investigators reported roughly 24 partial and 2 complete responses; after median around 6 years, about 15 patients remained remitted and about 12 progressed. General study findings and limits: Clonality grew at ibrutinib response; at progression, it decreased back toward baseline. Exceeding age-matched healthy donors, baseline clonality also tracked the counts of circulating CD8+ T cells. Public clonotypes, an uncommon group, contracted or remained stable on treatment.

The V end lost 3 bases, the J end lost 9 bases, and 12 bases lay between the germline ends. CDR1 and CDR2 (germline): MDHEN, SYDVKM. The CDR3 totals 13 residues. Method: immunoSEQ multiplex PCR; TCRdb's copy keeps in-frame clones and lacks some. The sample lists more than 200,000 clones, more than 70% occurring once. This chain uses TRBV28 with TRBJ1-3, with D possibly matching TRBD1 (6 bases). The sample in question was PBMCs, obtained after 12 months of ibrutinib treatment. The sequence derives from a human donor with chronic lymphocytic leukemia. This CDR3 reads CASSFGTRTTIYF. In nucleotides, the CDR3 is TGTGCCAGCAGTTTCGGGACAAGGACCACCATATATTTT.